This is a list of T cell receptor beta chains from one sample in a study of T cell changes during pregnancy in multiple sclerosis. Profiling relied on immunoSEQ multiplex PCR, and the TCRdb table lists in-frame clones only, not all of them. There are 65,000 to 85,000 clones in the sample; just over 90% occur only once, and around 0.21% lies in the top ten. Material: CD4+ T cells from peripheral blood mononuclear cells, obtained before pregnancy. The receptor set was obtained from a female donor with multiple sclerosis, enrolled in a pregnancy study. The CDR3 runs from the conserved cysteine through the conserved F or W. Fields, in order: V gene, J gene, clone size, D gene, CDR3 protein, CDR3 DNA. D genes are given only for firm matches. Clone size, where shown, is once, few, many, or a class for clones that have expanded.

TRBV5-1,TRBJ2-5,-,TRBD2,CASSPLAGGDQETQYF,TGCGCCAGCAGCCCTTTAGCGGGAGGCGACCAAGAGACCCAGTACTTC
TRBV2,TRBJ2-2,-,TRBD2,CASRLAGETGELFF,TGTGCCAGCAGGCTAGCGGGGGAGACCGGGGAGCTGTTTTTT
TRBV5-1,TRBJ2-7,-,-,CASSLAGEQYF,TGCGCCAGCAGCTTGGCAGGGGAGCAGTACTTC
TRBV6-5,TRBJ1-6,-,TRBD1,CASSYSDRGRGSPLHF,TGTGCCAGCAGTTACTCGGACAGGGGAAGGGGATCACCCCTCCACTTT
TRBV10-3,TRBJ2-4,-,-,CAISESLGLDSGNIQYF,TGTGCCATCAGTGAGTCCCTAGGGCTGGACTCCGGAAACATTCAGTACTTC
TRBV5-8,TRBJ1-2,-,TRBD1,CASSRRGRGYYGYTF,TGTGCCAGCAGCCGCCGGGGCAGGGGGTATTATGGCTACACCTTC
TRBV15,TRBJ1-1,-,TRBD1,CATSSPRDRGKDTEAFF,TGTGCCACCAGCAGTCCCCGGGACAGGGGTAAGGACACTGAAGCTTTCTTT
TRBV28,TRBJ1-1,-,-,CASSFIGVNTEAFF,TGTGCCAGCAGTTTTATAGGGGTTAACACTGAAGCTTTCTTT
TRBV30,TRBJ2-7,-,TRBD1,CAWSASGGYEQYF,TGTGCCTGGAGTGCGTCAGGGGGATACGAGCAGTACTTC
TRBV18,TRBJ1-1,-,-,CASSSIDRTYTEAFF,TGTGCCAGCTCAAGTATTGACAGGACTTACACTGAAGCTTTCTTT
TRBV5-1,TRBJ1-1,-,-,CASSLDRVTNTEAFF,TGCGCCAGCAGCTTGGATCGCGTTACGAACACTGAAGCTTTCTTT
TRBV19,TRBJ1-5,-,-,CASSIQAWGRNQPQHF,TGTGCCAGTAGCATACAGGCTTGGGGGCGCAATCAGCCCCAGCATTTT
TRBV7-9,TRBJ2-5,-,TRBD1,CASSQALTGVETQYF,TGTGCCAGCAGCCAAGCCCTAACAGGGGTAGAGACCCAGTACTTC
TRBV15,TRBJ2-4,-,-,CATSRGWESGRLAKNIQYF,TGTGCCACCAGCAGAGGGTGGGAATCCGGGAGACTAGCCAAAAACATTCAGTACTTC
TRBV7-6,TRBJ2-7,-,TRBD2,CASSVTGTSGIYEQYF,TGTGCCAGCAGCGTCACCGGGACTAGCGGGATTTACGAGCAGTACTTC
TRBV9,TRBJ1-1,-,-,CASSQGLDTEAFF,TGTGCCAGCAGCCAGGGATTGGACACTGAAGCTTTCTTT
TRBV30,TRBJ1-2,once,TRBD1,CAWSSGTGYGYTF,TGTGCCTGGAGCTCCGGGACAGGCTATGGCTACACCTTC
TRBV2,TRBJ2-3,-,TRBD2,CASSAELAGGGDTQYF,TGTGCCAGCAGTGCGGAACTAGCGGGAGGGGGAGATACGCAGTATTTT
TRBV18,TRBJ1-3,-,-,CASSPPLSSGNTIYF,TGTGCCAGCTCACCACCCCTCTCCTCTGGAAACACCATATATTTT
TRBV30,TRBJ1-1,few,TRBD1,CAWSAGGLNTEAFF,TGTGCCTGGAGCGCAGGGGGCCTGAACACTGAAGCTTTCTTT
TRBV19,TRBJ1-5,-,-,CASNKPGQLNQPQHF,TGTGCCAGTAACAAACCTGGACAGCTTAATCAGCCCCAGCATTTT
TRBV30,TRBJ1-2,-,TRBD1,CAWSPRDSYYGYTF,TGTGCCTGGAGTCCCCGGGACAGTTACTATGGCTACACCTTC
TRBV5-8,TRBJ1-4,-,TRBD1,CASSEQGANRKLFF,TGTGCCAGCAGCGAACAGGGGGCTAACAGAAAACTGTTTTTT
TRBV19,TRBJ2-2,-,-,CASSIDLGTLTGELFF,TGTGCCAGTAGTATAGACCTCGGGACTTTGACCGGGGAGCTGTTTTTT
TRBV10-3,TRBJ2-4,-,TRBD1,CAISDSGQGYIQYF,TGTGCCATCAGTGATTCGGGACAGGGGTACATTCAGTACTTC
TRBV11-2,TRBJ2-2,-,-,CASSLQTGELFF,TGTGCCAGCAGCTTACAAACCGGGGAGCTGTTTTTT
TRBV5-6,TRBJ1-2,-,TRBD1,CASSRDRGYGYTF,TGTGCCAGCAGTAGGGACAGGGGCTATGGCTACACCTTC
TRBV5-1,TRBJ2-5,-,TRBD2,CASSLVGSGSETQYF,TGCGCCAGCAGCTTGGTGGGTAGCGGGAGTGAGACCCAGTACTTC
TRBV29-1,TRBJ1-1,-,-,CSVNRGGDITEAFF,TGCAGCGTCAACCGGGGGGGGGACATCACTGAAGCTTTCTTT
TRBV11-2,TRBJ2-7,-,-,CASSLESGVEQYF,TGTGCCAGCAGCTTAGAATCAGGGGTCGAGCAGTACTTC
TRBV7-9,TRBJ2-7,-,-,CASSTSYEQYF,TGTGCCAGCAGCACATCTTACGAGCAGTACTTC
TRBV5-1,TRBJ1-3,-,-,CASSLGSAVSGNTIYF,TGCGCCAGCAGCTTGGGGAGCGCCGTCTCTGGAAACACCATATATTTT
TRBV7-9,TRBJ2-5,-,TRBD2,CASSLATSGGETQYF,TGTGCCAGCAGCTTAGCAACTAGCGGGGGAGAGACCCAGTACTTC
TRBV11-2,TRBJ1-1,-,-,CASSLAQGRGNTEAFF,TGTGCCAGCAGCTTAGCGCAGGGTAGAGGGAACACTGAAGCTTTCTTT
TRBV11-2,TRBJ1-2,-,-,CASSSEPQGFEGGYTF,TGTGCCAGCAGCTCCGAGCCGCAGGGGTTTGAGGGAGGCTACACCTTC
TRBV7-3,TRBJ2-1,-,TRBD2,CASSYLAGGDEQFF,TGTGCCAGCAGCTACCTAGCGGGGGGGGATGAGCAGTTCTTC
TRBV18,TRBJ2-3,-,TRBD2,CASSPAGGPTDTQYF,TGTGCCAGCTCACCAGCGGGAGGGCCCACAGATACGCAGTATTTT
TRBV5-1,TRBJ1-2,-,TRBD1,CASSTGGQRPYGYTF,TGCGCCAGCAGTACCGGGGGACAGAGACCCTATGGCTACACCTTC
TRBV27,TRBJ2-7,-,-,CASRSLRTLTTYEQYF,TGTGCCAGCAGATCACTAAGGACACTTACCACCTACGAGCAGTACTTC
TRBV6-1,TRBJ1-2,-,TRBD1,CASSEPGQGPGYTF,TGTGCCAGCAGTGAACCGGGACAGGGGCCCGGCTACACCTTC
TRBV7-9,TRBJ2-7,-,TRBD1,CASSLGTGRTYEQYF,TGTGCCAGCAGCCTTGGGACAGGGAGGACCTACGAGCAGTACTTC
TRBV28,TRBJ2-7,-,TRBD1,CASSLTGTYEQYF,TGTGCCAGCAGTTTGACAGGGACCTACGAGCAGTACTTC
TRBV6-1,TRBJ1-4,-,TRBD1,CASSDQGVREKLFF,TGTGCCAGCAGTGATCAGGGGGTTCGGGAAAAACTGTTTTTT
TRBV4-2,TRBJ2-5,-,-,CASSPEGAQETQYF,TGTGCCAGCAGCCCAGAAGGGGCCCAAGAGACCCAGTACTTC
TRBV28,TRBJ1-2,-,-,CASRDAQGLYGYTF,TGTGCCAGCCGAGATGCCCAGGGCCTCTATGGCTACACCTTC
TRBV2,TRBJ2-7,-,TRBD1,CASSRDRDHEQYF,TGTGCCAGCAGCCGGGACAGGGACCACGAGCAGTACTTC
TRBV19,TRBJ1-5,-,TRBD1,CASTERGLDQPQHF,TGTGCCAGTACCGAAAGGGGGCTCGATCAGCCCCAGCATTTT
TRBV5-6,TRBJ2-5,-,TRBD2,CASSPGLAGGGWETQYF,TGTGCCAGCAGCCCCGGACTAGCGGGAGGAGGGTGGGAGACCCAGTACTTC
TRBV27,TRBJ2-7,-,TRBD2,CASSLSGTSGRENF,TGTGCCAGCAGTTTATCCGGGACTAGCGGGAGGGAGAACTTC
TRBV6-5,TRBJ1-5,-,-,CASRRTINQPQHF,TGTGCCAGCAGAAGGACAATAAATCAGCCCCAGCATTTT